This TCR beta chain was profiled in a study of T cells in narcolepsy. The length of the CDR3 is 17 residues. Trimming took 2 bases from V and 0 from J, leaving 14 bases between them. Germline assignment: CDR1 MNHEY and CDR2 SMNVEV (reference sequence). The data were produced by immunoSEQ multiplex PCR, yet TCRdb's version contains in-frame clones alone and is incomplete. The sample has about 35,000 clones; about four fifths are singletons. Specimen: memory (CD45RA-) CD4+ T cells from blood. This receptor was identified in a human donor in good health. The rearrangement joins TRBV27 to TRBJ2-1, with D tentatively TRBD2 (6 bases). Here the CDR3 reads CASSLSIAVSSYNEQFF. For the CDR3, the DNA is TGTGCCAGCAGTTTAAGTATAGCGGTGAGCTCCTACAATGAGCAGTTCTTC.